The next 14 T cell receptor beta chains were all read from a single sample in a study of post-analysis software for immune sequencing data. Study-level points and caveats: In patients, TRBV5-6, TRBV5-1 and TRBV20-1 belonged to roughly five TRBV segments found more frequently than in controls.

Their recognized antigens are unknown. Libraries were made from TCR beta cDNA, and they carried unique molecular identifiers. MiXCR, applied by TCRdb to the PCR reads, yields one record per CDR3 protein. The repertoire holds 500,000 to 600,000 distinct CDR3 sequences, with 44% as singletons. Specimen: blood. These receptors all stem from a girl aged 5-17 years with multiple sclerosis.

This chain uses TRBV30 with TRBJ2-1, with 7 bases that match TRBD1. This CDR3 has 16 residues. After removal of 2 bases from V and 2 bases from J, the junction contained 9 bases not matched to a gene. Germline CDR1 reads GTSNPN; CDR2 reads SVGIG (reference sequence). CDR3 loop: CAWSYRRTGTYNEQFF. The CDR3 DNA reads TGTGCCTGGAGTTATCGGAGGACAGGAACCTACAATGAGCAGTTCTTC.

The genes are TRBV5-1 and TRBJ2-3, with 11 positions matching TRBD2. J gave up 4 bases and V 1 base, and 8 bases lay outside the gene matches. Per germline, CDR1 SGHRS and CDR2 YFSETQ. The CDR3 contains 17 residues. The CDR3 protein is CASSLTASGRKPDTQYF. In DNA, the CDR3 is TGCGCCAGCAGCTTGACCGCTAGCGGGAGGAAGCCAGATACGCAGTATTTT.

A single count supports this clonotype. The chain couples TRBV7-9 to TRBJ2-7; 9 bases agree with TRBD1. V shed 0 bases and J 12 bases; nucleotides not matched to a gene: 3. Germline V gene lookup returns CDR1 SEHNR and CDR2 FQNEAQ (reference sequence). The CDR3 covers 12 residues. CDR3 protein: CASSLAQGARYF. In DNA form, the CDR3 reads TGTGCCAGCAGCTTAGCACAGGGGGCACGGTACTTC. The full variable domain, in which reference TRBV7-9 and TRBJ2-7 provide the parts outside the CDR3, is DTGVSQNPRHKITKRGQNVTFRCDPISEHNRLYWYRQTLGQGPEFLTYFQNEAQLEKSRLLSDRFSAERPKGSFSTLEIQRTEQGDSAMYLCASSLAQGARYFGPGTRLTVT.

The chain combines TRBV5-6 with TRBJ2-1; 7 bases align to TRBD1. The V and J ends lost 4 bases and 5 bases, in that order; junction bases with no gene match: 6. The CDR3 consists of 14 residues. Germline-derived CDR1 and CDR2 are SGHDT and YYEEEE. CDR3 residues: CASSPDRNNNEQFF. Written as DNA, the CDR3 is TGTGCCAGCAGCCCGGACAGGAATAACAATGAGCAGTTCTTC.

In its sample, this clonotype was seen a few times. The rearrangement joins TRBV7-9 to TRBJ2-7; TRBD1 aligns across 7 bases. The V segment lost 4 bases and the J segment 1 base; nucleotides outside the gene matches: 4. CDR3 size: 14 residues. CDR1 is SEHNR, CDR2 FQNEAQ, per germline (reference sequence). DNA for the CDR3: TGTGCCAGCAGCTCCGGGACAGATTCCTACGAGCAGTACTTC. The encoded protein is CASSSGTDSYEQYF. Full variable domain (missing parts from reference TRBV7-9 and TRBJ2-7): DTGVSQNPRHKITKRGQNVTFRCDPISEHNRLYWYRQTLGQGPEFLTYFQNEAQLEKSRLLSDRFSAERPKGSFSTLEIQRTEQGDSAMYLCASSSGTDSYEQYFGPGTRLTVT.

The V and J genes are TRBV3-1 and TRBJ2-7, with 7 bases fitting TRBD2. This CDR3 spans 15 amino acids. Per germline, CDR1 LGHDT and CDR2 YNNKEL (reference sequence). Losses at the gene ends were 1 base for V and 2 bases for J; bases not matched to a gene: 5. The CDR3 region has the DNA TGTGCCAGCAGCCAAGCTGGCGCGGGGGCCTACGAGCAGTACTTC. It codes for CASSQAGAGAYEQYF.

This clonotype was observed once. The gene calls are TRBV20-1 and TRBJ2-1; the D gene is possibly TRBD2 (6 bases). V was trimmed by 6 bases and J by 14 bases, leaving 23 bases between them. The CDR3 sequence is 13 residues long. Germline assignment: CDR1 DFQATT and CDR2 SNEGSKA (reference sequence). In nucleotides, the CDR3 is TGCAGTGCCACGAGCCCAGCGGGTCAGCAAAAGTTCTTC. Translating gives CSATSPAGQQKFF.

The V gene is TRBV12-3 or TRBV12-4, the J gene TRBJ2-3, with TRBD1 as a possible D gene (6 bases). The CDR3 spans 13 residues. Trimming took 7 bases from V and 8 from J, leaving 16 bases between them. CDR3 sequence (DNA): TGTGCCAGCACCCCCACAGGGCGAGGTACGCAGTATTTT. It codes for CASTPTGRGTQYF.

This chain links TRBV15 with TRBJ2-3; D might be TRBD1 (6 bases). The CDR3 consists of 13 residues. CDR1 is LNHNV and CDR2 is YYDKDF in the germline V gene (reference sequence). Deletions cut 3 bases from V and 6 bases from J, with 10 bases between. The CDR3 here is CATSSERGDTQYF. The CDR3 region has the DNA TGTGCCACCAGCAGTGAAAGGGGGGATACGCAGTATTTT.

CDR3 amino acids: CASSSSPVASSYEQYF. The CDR3 nucleotides read TGTGCCAGCAGTTCAAGTCCTGTAGCGAGCTCCTACGAGCAGTACTTC. The chain joins TRBV12-3 or TRBV12-4 to TRBJ2-7; D might be TRBD2 (5 bases). The V and J ends lost 4 bases and 0 bases respectively, with 16 bases between them. The CDR3 has 16 amino acids.

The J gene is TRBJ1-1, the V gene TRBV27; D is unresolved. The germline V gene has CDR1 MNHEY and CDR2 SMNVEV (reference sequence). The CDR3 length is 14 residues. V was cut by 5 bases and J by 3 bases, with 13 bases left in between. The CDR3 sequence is CASSPLVRDTEAFF. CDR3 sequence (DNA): TGTGCCAGCAGTCCTCTTGTGCGGGACACTGAAGCTTTCTTT.

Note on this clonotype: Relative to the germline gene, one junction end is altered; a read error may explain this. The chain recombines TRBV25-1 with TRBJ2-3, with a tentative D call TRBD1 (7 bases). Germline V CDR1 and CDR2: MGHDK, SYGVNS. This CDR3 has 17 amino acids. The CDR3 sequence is CAGRGAGPPDSTDTQYF. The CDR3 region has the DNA TGTGCCGGCAGGGGGGCTGGCCCCCCCGATAGCACAGATACGCAGTATTTT.

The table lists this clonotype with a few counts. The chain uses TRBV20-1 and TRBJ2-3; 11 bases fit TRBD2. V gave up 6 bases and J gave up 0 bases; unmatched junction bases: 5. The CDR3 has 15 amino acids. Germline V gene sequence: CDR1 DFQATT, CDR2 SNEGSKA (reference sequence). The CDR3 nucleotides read TGCAGTGCCTCGACTAGCGGGACTAGCACAGATACGCAGTATTTT. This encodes CSASTSGTSTDTQYF.

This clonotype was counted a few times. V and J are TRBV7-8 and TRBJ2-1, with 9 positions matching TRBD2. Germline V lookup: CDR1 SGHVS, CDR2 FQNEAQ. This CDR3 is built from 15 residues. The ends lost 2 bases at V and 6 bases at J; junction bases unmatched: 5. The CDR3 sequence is CASSLNSGGFNEQFF. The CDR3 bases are TGTGCCAGCAGCTTAAATAGCGGGGGTTTCAATGAGCAGTTCTTC. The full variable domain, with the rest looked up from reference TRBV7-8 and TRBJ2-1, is GAGVSQSPRYKVAKRGQDVALRCDPISGHVSLFWYQQALGQGPEFLTYFQNEAQLDKSGLPSDRFFAERPEGSVSTLKIQRTQQEDSAVYLCASSLNSGGFNEQFFGPGTRLTVL.